This TCR beta chain was profiled in a study of T-cell memory formation after mild COVID-19. Study-wide points: Among clones peaking at day 37 in the second wave, SARS-CoV-2 specificity remained unconfirmed. Pre-infection memory held some responding clones, suggesting pre-existing cross-reactive T cells responded. Clones that got smaller from day 15 to 85 had even CD4/CD8, while clones growing later tipped toward CD4+.

This clonotype appeared a few times. As yet, its antigen is unknown. The CDR3 runs to 16 residues. V was pared by 4 bases and J by 3 bases, with 9 bases of the junction left unmatched. Germline values: CDR1 SGHTA, CDR2 FQGTGA. TCR alpha and TCR beta cDNA libraries carrying sample barcodes and UMIs were produced by 5'RACE using constant-segment primers. In TCRdb, the 5' RACE reads were re-called with MiXCR into one record per CDR3 protein. This table has about 610,000 distinct CDR3 sequences, 15% to 20% appearing once. Sequencing was performed on PBMCs or a T cell subset sorted from them (not recorded which). This receptor was taken from an adult woman who had mild COVID-19 (a few samples of this study predate the infection). Cell type and time point are not known. The rearrangement links TRBV7-3 to TRBJ2-3; 8 nucleotides agree with TRBD1. CDR3 sequence (DNA): TGTGCCAGCAGCTCCCATGACAGGGGAGGTACAGATACGCAGTATTTT. Amino acid sequence: CASSSHDRGGTDTQYF. Based on the CDR3 plus reference TRBV7-3 and TRBJ2-3, the full variable domain is GAGVSQTPSNKVTEKGKYVELRCDPISGHTALYWYRQSLGQGPEFLIYFQGTGAADDSGLPNDRFFAVRPEGSVSTLKIQRTERGDSAVYLCASSSHDRGGTDTQYFGPGTRLTVL.